Shown below are 23 T cell receptor beta chains from a single sample sequenced in a study of T cells in Graves' hyperthyroidism and ophthalmopathy. Researchers amplified the TCR beta CDR3 regions from RNA transcripts. TCR CDR3 underwent first-round RT-PCR with the HTBI primer set. One entry per CDR3 protein, called by TCRdb with MiXCR from the multiplex PCR reads. Here the sample spans fewer than 700,000 distinct CDR3 sequences, over 15% being singletons. Sequencing was carried out using blood. All receptors come from a woman aged 18 to 35 with Graves' ophthalmopathy.

In this sample, this clonotype turned up many times. This sequence joins TRBV28 and TRBJ2-1, with 9 positions matching TRBD2. The germline V gene has CDR1 MDHEN and CDR2 SYDVKM. The V segment lost 5 bases and the J segment 0 bases; nucleotides outside the gene matches: 11. The CDR3 runs to 18 residues. The CDR3 spells CASSPLYSGGSSYNEQFF. DNA for the CDR3: TGTGCCAGCAGTCCCCTTTATAGCGGGGGCAGCTCCTACAATGAGCAGTTCTTC. The full variable domain, with the rest looked up from reference TRBV28 and TRBJ2-1, is DVKVTQSSRYLVKRTGEKVFLECVQDMDHENMFWYRQDPGLGLRLIYFSYDVKMKEKGDIPEGYSVSREKKERFSLILESASTNQTSMYLCASSPLYSGGSSYNEQFFGPGTRLTVL.

The DNA of the CDR3 is TGTGCCAGCAGCCCAGAGTTAATGGGAGGCTACACCTTC. Translated, it gives CASSPELMGGYTF. This chain joins TRBV5-6 and TRBJ1-2; no reliable D call. The CDR3 loop spans 13 amino acids. Trimming took 4 bases from V and 8 from J, leaving 15 bases between them. Germline CDR1 is SGHDT and CDR2 is YYEEEE.

This clonotype has more than one count but fewer than ten. The CDR3, as DNA: TGTGCCAGCAGCAAAGAGGACTCACTAGCCAAAAACATTCAGTACTTC. This encodes CASSKEDSLAKNIQYF. V and J are TRBV7-9 and TRBJ2-4, with TRBD2 as a possible D gene (5 bases). The V and J ends lost 5 bases and 0 bases respectively, with 14 bases between them. Germline V CDR1 and CDR2: SEHNR, FQNEAQ (reference sequence). This CDR3 region has 16 residues.

The V gene is TRBV6-2 or TRBV6-3, the J gene TRBJ2-1; the D gene is possibly TRBD2 (5 bases). Trimming stripped 5 bases from V and 6 bases from J, with 14 bases between. The CDR3 loop spans 14 amino acids. In germline, CDR1 is MNHEY, CDR2 SVGEGT. CDR3 loop: CASSNGRESNEQFF. CDR3 DNA sequence: TGTGCCAGCAGTAACGGAAGGGAGAGCAATGAGCAGTTCTTC.

This clonotype was observed many times. The genes are TRBV2 and TRBJ2-3; the match to TRBD2 covers 10 bases. CDR3 length equals 15 residues. The junction had 10 bases not matched to a gene; V was cut back by 9 bases and J by 4 bases. CDR1 and CDR2 from the germline V gene are SNHLY and FYNNEI. The CDR3 DNA is TGTGCCAGTGCCCGGGCTAGCGGGGGATCAGATACGCAGTATTTT. Encoded protein: CASARASGGSDTQYF.

This clonotype was detected many times. V usage is TRBV12-3 or TRBV12-4 and J usage is TRBJ1-4; D is unclear. This CDR3 comprises 16 residues. V was cut by 7 bases and J by 0 bases, with 15 bases left in between. CDR3 DNA sequence: TGTGCCAGCAATATCCACATGCCTACAACTAATGAAAAACTGTTTTTT. Amino acid sequence: CASNIHMPTTNEKLFF.

This clonotype was picked up a small number of times. The J gene is TRBJ1-5, the V gene TRBV7-8, with 9 bases lining up with TRBD1. The V and J ends lost 5 bases and 4 bases, in that order; junction bases with no gene match: 12. Germline CDR1 and CDR2: SGHVS and FQNEAQ. The CDR3 sequence is 17 residues long. CDR3 sequence: CASSTGGDRARNQPQHF. CDR3 DNA: TGTGCCAGCAGCACTGGGGGGGACAGGGCTCGTAATCAGCCCCAGCATTTT. Full variable domain (outside the CDR3, taken from reference TRBV7-8 and TRBJ1-5): GAGVSQSPRYKVAKRGQDVALRCDPISGHVSLFWYQQALGQGPEFLTYFQNEAQLDKSGLPSDRFFAERPEGSVSTLKIQRTQQEDSAVYLCASSTGGDRARNQPQHFGDGTRLSIL.

There are many counts of this clonotype. V is TRBV6-2 or TRBV6-3 and J is TRBJ2-5; TRBD2 is a possible D gene (5 bases). Trimming pared 1 base from V and 2 bases from J, leaving 8 bases between. The length of the CDR3 is 14 residues. Per the germline V gene, CDR1 is MNHEY and CDR2 is SVGEGT. The CDR3: CASSYFRGQETQYF. DNA for the CDR3: TGTGCCAGCAGTTACTTCCGGGGTCAAGAGACCCAGTACTTC.

This clonotype was counted at least ten times. V and J are TRBV6-1 and TRBJ1-2; TRBD1 might be the D (5 bases). Germline assignment: CDR1 MNHNS and CDR2 SASEGT. CDR3 size: 14 residues. The germline V and J ends were trimmed by 1 base and 2 bases, with 8 bases remaining between them. CDR3 nucleotide sequence: TGTGCCAGCAGTGAAGTCAGGGAGAACTATGGCTACACCTTC. The encoded protein is CASSEVRENYGYTF.

The table lists this clonotype with many counts. The rearrangement joins TRBV7-9 to TRBJ1-4; D is unclear. With 8 bases removed from V and 2 bases from J, the gap between germline ends came to 9 bases. The CDR3 spans 13 residues. Germline V gene sequence: CDR1 SEHNR, CDR2 FQNEAQ (reference sequence). The CDR3 DNA sequence: TGTGCCAGCGTGGGGATCACTAATGAAAAACTGTTTTTT. Translation: CASVGITNEKLFF.

This clonotype was counted many times. The chain combines TRBV20-1 with TRBJ2-5; 7 nucleotides agree with TRBD1. Germline CDR1 DFQATT, CDR2 SNEGSKA (reference sequence). The CDR3 spans 12 residues. The CDR3 DNA sequence: TGCAGCCCTCAGGGGGACCAAGAGACCCAGTACTTC. Protein product: CSPQGDQETQYF.

This clonotype was counted many times. The chain links TRBV30 to TRBJ1-4, with D uncertain. V lost 1 base, J lost 2 bases, and 11 bases lay in between. CDR3 size: 15 residues. Germline CDR1 GTSNPN, CDR2 SVGIG (reference sequence). The CDR3 nucleotides are TGTGCCTGGAGTGATCGGGGAATGACTAATGAAAAACTGTTTTTT. Amino acid sequence: CAWSDRGMTNEKLFF.

This clonotype was picked up many times. This chain connects TRBV5-1 to TRBJ1-1; 9 bases align to TRBD1. The germline gives CDR1 SGHRS, CDR2 YFSETQ. The CDR3 is 16 amino acids. With 0 bases clipped from V and 1 base from J, the junction kept 4 bases outside the gene matches. The CDR3, as DNA: TGCGCCAGCAGCTTGGACACAGGGGGCAGGAACACTGAAGCTTTCTTT. Translated: CASSLDTGGRNTEAFF.

This clonotype has just a few counts. Here the CDR3 reads CASSFVPGQAPRTEAFF. In nucleotides, the CDR3 is TGTGCCAGCAGTTTCGTCCCGGGACAGGCCCCGAGGACTGAAGCTTTCTTT. The chain has TRBV27 and TRBJ1-1; 8 bases align to TRBD1. The trim removed 3 bases at V and 5 bases at J, leaving 14 bases unmatched. The CDR3 is 17 residues long. The germline gives CDR1 MNHEY, CDR2 SMNVEV (reference sequence).

The chain is built from TRBV10-1 and TRBJ1-1, with D possibly being TRBD1 (6 bases). From germline, CDR1 is WNHNN and CDR2 SYGVQD (reference sequence). This CDR3 comprises 14 residues. Between the trimmed V and J ends, which lost 7 bases and 4 bases, there was a span of 16 bases. The CDR3 loop is CASTLRGFRTEAFF. For the CDR3, the DNA is TGCGCCAGCACCCTCAGGGGATTCCGCACTGAAGCTTTCTTT.

This clonotype was observed a handful of times. The chain couples TRBV19 to TRBJ1-5; no reliable D call. Trimming took off 6 bases at V and 0 bases at J, with 9 bases between the two ends. This CDR3 is built from 14 residues. The germline gives CDR1 LNHDA, CDR2 SQIVND (reference sequence). In DNA, the CDR3 is TGTGCCAGTAGCGAGTCGAATAGCAATCAGCCCCAGCATTTT. Translated, it gives CASSESNSNQPQHF.

On this clonotype itself: With a much larger clone just one base away, this may be a read error. This chain uses TRBV3-1 with TRBJ2-3; D is perhaps TRBD2 (5 bases). The V end lost 4 bases, the J end lost 2 bases, and 16 bases lay between the germline ends. The germline V gene has CDR1 LGHDT and CDR2 YNNKEL (reference sequence). The CDR3 consists of 16 residues. The CDR3 DNA follows: TGTGCCAGCAGCCGCAGGACTGGCGGATCCACAGATACGCAGTATTTT. Translation: CASSRRTGGSTDTQYF.

This clonotype was seen many times. This chain connects TRBV4-1 to TRBJ1-5; a possible D gene is TRBD1 (5 bases). Trimming took 0 bases from V and 2 from J, leaving 11 bases between them. This CDR3 region has 16 residues. CDR1 and CDR2 (germline): MGHRA, YSYEKL. The CDR3: CASSQDPGARNQPQHF. Here the CDR3 DNA reads TGCGCCAGCAGCCAAGATCCCGGGGCACGCAATCAGCCCCAGCATTTT.

In its sample, this clonotype was seen many times. The chain uses TRBV2 and TRBJ2-5, with D perhaps TRBD1 (6 bases). The CDR3 totals 13 residues. V lost 5 bases and J lost 1, with 8 bases in between. Germline-derived CDR1 and CDR2 are SNHLY and FYNNEI. In DNA, the CDR3 is TGTGCCAGCAGTTACAGGGCCCAAGAGACCCAGTACTTC. Translated: CASSYRAQETQYF.

V usage is TRBV11-2 and J usage is TRBJ2-5, with 7 bases aligning to TRBD1. The V and J ends lost 6 bases and 2 bases, in that order; junction bases with no gene match: 6. This CDR3 region has 14 residues. CDR1 is SGHAT and CDR2 is FQNNGV in the germline V gene. CDR3 loop: CASRGDSIQETQYF. DNA for the CDR3: TGTGCCAGCAGGGGGGACAGCATACAAGAGACCCAGTACTTC.

Notes on this clonotype: The junction departs from germline at one end; a sequencing error may be responsible. V is TRBV7-8 and J is TRBJ1-2, with a weak D call TRBD1 (5 bases). This CDR3 region has 13 residues. The germline CDR1 and CDR2 sequences are SGHVS and FQNEAQ. The CDR3 sequence is CASSGAGGYAYTF. The CDR3 coding sequence is TGTGCCAGCAGCGGGGCGGGGGGTTATGCCTACACCTTC. The variable domain in full, with the rest retrieved from reference TRBV7-8 and TRBJ1-2, is GAGVSQSPRYKVAKRGQDVALRCDPISGHVSLFWYQQALGQGPEFLTYFQNEAQLDKSGLPSDRFFAERPEGSVSTLKIQRTQQEDSAVYLCASSGAGGYAYTFGSGTRLTVV.

The table lists this clonotype with a few counts. V gene TRBV2 combines with J gene TRBJ1-4; no reliable D call. V was trimmed by 2 bases and J by 0 bases, leaving 7 bases between them. This CDR3 has 15 residues. The V gene's germline CDR1 is SNHLY and CDR2 FYNNEI. The CDR3 DNA reads as TGTGCCAGCAGTGAAATAGGCCCAACTAATGAAAAACTGTTTTTT. This encodes CASSEIGPTNEKLFF. The full variable domain, rest sourced from reference TRBV2 and TRBJ1-4, is EPEVTQTPSHQVTQMGQEVILRCVPISNHLYFYWYRQILGQKVEFLVSFYNNEISEKSEIFDDQFSVERPDGSNFTLKIRSTKLEDSAMYFCASSEIGPTNEKLFFGSGTQLSVL.

There are many counts of this clonotype. This chain uses TRBV28 with TRBJ1-2; possible D gene TRBD1, 6 bases. The CDR3 has 13 amino acids. V lost 7 bases to trimming and J lost 0 bases, with 9 bases between them. CDR1 is MDHEN, CDR2 SYDVKM, per germline. Written as DNA, the CDR3 is TGTGCCAGCACTTCAGGGGCTAACTATGGCTACACCTTC. Translated, it gives CASTSGANYGYTF.